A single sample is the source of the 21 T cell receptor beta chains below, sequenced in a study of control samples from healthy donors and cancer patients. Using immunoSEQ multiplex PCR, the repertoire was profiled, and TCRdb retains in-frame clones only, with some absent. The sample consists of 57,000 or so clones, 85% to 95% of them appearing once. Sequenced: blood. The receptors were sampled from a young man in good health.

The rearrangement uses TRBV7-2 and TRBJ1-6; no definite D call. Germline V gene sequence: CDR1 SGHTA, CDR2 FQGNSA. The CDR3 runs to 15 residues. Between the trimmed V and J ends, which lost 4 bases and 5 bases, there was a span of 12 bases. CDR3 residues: CASSSHSHHNSPLHF. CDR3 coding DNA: TGTGCCAGCAGCTCGCACAGCCATCATAATTCACCCCTCCACTTT.

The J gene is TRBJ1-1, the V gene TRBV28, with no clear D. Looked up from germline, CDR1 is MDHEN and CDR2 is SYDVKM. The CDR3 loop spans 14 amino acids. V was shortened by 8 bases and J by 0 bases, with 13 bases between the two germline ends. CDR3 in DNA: TGTGCCAGCCGTTGGAGAGAGGTGAACACTGAAGCTTTCTTT. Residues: CASRWREVNTEAFF.

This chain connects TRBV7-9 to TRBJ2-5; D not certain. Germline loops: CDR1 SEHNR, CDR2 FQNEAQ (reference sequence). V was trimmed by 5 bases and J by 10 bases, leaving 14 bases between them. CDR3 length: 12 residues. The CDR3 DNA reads TGTGCCAGCAGCCGCGAGATTTGGGGCCAGTACTTC. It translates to CASSREIWGQYF.

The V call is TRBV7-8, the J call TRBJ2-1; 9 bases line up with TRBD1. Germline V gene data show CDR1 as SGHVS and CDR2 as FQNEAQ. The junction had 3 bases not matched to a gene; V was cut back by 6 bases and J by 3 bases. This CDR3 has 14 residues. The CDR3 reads CASRLTGGYNEQFF. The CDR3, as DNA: TGTGCCAGCAGGCTGACAGGGGGCTACAATGAGCAGTTCTTC.

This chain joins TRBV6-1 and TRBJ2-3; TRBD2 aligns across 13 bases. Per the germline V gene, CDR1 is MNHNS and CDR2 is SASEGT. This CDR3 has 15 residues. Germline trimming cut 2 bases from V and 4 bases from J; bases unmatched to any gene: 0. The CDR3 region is CASSETSGGADTQYF. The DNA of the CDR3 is TGTGCCAGCAGTGAAACTAGCGGGGGGGCAGATACGCAGTATTTT.

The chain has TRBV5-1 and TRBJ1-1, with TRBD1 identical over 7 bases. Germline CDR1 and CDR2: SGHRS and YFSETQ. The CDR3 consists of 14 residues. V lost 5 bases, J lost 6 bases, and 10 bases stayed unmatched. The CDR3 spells CASSSRGLMAEAFF. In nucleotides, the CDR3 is TGCGCCAGCAGTTCTAGGGGGCTAATGGCTGAAGCTTTCTTT.

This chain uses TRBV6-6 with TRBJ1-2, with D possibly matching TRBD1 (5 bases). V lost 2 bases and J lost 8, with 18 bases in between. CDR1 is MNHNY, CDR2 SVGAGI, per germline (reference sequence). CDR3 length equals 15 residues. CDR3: CASSYGGALYGGYTF. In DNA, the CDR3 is TGTGCCAGCAGTTACGGAGGGGCCCTATACGGCGGCTACACCTTC.

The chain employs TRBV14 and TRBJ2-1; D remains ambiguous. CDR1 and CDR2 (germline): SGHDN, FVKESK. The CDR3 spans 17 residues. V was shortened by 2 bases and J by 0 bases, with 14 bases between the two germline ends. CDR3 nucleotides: TGTGCCAGCAGCCAATTTGAGGTTTTCGGCTCCTACAATGAGCAGTTCTTC. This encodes CASSQFEVFGSYNEQFF.

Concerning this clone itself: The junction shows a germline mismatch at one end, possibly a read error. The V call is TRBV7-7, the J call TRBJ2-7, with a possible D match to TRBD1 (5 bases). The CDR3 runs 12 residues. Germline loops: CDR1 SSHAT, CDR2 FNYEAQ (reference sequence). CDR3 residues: CASSSSSGEQYF. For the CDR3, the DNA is TGTGCTAGCAGCTCCTCGTCAGGGGAGCAGTACTTC.

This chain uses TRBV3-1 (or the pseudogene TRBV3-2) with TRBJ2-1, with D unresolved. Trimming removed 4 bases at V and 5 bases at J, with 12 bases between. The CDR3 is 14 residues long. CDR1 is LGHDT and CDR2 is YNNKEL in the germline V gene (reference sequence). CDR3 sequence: CASSPSYPNNEQFF. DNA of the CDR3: TGTGCCAGCAGCCCCTCATACCCTAACAATGAGCAGTTCTTC.

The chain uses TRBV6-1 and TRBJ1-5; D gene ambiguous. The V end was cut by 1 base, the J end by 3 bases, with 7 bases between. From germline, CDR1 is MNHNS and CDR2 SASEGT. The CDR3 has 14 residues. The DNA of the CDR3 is TGTGCCAGCAGTGAAGGGCTGGACAATCAGCCCCAGCATTTT. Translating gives CASSEGLDNQPQHF.

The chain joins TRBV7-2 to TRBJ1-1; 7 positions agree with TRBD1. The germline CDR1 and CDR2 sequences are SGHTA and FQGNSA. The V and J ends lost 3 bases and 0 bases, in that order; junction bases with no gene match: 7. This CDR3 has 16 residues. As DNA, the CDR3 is TGTGCCAGCAGCTTTATGGGACAGAACATGAACACTGAAGCTTTCTTT. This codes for CASSFMGQNMNTEAFF.

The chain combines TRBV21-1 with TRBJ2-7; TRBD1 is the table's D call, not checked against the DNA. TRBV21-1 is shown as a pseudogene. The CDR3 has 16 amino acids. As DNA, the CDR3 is TGTGCCAGCAGCAACTCCCCGGGCACCCATAAGGGGGATAAGTACTTC. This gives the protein CASSNSPGTHKGDKYF.

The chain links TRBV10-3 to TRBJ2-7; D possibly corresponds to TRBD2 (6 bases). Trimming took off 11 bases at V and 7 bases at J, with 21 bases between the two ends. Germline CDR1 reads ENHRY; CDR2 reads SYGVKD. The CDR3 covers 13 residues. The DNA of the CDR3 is TGTGCCGCAACCCTCGGGGGACGGGGAGAGCAGTACTTC. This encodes CAATLGGRGEQYF.

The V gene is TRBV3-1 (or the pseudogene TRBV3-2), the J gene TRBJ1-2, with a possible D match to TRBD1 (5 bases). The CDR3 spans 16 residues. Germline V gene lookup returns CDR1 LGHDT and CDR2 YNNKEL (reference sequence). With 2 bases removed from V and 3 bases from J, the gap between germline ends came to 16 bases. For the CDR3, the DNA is TGTGCCAGCAGCCAATCAGGGTCCCCTACCTACTATGGCTACACCTTC. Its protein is CASSQSGSPTYYGYTF.

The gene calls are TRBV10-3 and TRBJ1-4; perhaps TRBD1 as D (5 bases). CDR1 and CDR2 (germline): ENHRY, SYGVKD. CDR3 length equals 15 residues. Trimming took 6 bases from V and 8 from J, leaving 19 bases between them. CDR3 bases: TGTGCCATCAGAGAAGGGGCTGGTGAATGGGAAAAACTGTTTTTT. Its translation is CAIREGAGEWEKLFF.

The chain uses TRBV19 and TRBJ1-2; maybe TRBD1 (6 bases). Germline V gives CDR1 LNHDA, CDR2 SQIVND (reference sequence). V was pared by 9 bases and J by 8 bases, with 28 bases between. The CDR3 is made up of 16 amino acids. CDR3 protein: CASSWRGGADLDGYTF. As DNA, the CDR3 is TGTGCCAGCTCCTGGAGGGGGGGCGCTGACCTTGACGGCTACACCTTC.

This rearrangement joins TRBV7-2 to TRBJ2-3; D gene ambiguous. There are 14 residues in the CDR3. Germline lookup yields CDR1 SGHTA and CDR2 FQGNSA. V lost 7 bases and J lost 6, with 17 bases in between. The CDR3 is CASTWAVLSDTQYF. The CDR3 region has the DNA TGTGCCAGCACTTGGGCCGTTCTGTCCGATACGCAGTATTTT.

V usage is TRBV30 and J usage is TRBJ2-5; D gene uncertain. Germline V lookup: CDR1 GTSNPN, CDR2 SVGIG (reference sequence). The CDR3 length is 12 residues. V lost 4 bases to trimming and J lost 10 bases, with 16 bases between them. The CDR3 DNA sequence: TGTGCCTGGAACAACGCGGTTGTAGGCCAGTACTTC. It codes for CAWNNAVVGQYF.

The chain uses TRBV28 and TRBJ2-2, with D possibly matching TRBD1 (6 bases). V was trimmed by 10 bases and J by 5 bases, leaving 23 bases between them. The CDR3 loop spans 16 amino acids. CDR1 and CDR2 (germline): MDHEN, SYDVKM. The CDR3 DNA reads TGTGCCACCACCGAAGTGAGGCTCCAGGGGACCGGGGAGCTGTTTTTT. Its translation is CATTEVRLQGTGELFF.

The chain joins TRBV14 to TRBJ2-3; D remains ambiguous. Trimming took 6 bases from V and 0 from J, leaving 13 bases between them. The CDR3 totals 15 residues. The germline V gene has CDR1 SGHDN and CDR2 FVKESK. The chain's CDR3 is CASRLGSWSTDTQYF. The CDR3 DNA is TGTGCCAGCAGGCTGGGGTCGTGGAGCACAGATACGCAGTATTTT.